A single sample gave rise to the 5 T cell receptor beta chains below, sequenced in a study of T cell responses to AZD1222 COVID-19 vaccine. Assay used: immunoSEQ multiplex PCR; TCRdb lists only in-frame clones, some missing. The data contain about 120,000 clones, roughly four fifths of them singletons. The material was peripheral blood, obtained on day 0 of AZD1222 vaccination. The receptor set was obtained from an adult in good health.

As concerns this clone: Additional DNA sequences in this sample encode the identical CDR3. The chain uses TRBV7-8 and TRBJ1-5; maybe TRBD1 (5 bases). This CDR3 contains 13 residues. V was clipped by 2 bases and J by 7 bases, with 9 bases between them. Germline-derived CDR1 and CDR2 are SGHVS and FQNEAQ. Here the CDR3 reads CASSLQGGQPQHF. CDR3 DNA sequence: TGTGCCAGCAGCTTACAGGGCGGGCAGCCCCAGCATTTT.

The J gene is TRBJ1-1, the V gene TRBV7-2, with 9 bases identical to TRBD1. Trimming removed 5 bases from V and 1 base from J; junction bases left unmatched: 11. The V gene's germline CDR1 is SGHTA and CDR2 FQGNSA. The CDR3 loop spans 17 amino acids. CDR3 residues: CASSKGGTGYGNTEAFF. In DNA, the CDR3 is TGTGCCAGCAGCAAGGGCGGGACAGGGTATGGGAACACTGAAGCTTTCTTT.

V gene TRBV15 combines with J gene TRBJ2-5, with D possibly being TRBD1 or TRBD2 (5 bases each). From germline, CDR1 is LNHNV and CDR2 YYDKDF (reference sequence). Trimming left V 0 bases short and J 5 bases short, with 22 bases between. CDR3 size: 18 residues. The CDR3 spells CATSRDRVGNSEGETQYF. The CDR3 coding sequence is TGTGCCACCAGCAGAGATAGAGTGGGGAACAGCGAGGGGGAGACCCAGTACTTC.

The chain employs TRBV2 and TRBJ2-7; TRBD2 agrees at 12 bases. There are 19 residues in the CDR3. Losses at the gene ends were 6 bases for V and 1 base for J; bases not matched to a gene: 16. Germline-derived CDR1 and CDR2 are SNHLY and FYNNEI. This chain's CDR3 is CASSAQRLAGASSSYEQYF. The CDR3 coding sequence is TGTGCCAGCAGCGCCCAAAGACTAGCGGGAGCTTCGTCTTCCTACGAGCAGTACTTC.

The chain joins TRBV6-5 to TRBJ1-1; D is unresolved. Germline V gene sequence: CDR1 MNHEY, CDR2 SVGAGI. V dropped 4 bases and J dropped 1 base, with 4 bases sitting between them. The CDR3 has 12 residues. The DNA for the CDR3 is TGTGCCAGCAGTTCGCGGAACACTGAAGCTTTCTTT. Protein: CASSSRNTEAFF.